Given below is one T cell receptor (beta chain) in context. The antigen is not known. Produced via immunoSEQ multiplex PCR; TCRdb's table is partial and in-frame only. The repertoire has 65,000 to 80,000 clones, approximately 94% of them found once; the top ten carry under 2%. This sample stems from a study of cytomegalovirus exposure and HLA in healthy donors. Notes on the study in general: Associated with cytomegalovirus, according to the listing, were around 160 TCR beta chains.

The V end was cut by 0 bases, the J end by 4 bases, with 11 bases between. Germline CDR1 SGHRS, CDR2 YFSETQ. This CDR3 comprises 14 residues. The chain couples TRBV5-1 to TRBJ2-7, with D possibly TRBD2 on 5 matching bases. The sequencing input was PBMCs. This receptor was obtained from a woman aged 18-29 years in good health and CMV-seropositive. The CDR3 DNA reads TGCGCCAGCAGCTTGGAGGGAGAGATTTACGAGCAGTACTTC. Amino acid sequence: CASSLEGEIYEQYF.